The text below deals with one T cell receptor beta chain. No antigen is known for it. The sample holds no much larger clone one base away, and base qualities are not on file. Taken from cysteine to phenylalanine, the CDR3 has 14 residues. Just CDR3 DNA is preserved here, 42 bases in frame from base 1. V lost 5 bases and J lost 0 bases; the stretch between them is 11 bases long. Reading the germline V gene (reference sequence) gives CDR1 DFQATT and CDR2 SNEGSKA. This record comes from a study of T cells in Graves' hyperthyroidism and ophthalmopathy (dated by TCRdb to between 2019 and 2020). About the full investigation: Peripheral blood samples were taken at the time of initial diagnosis, prior to any treatment. Prospective prediction of ophthalmopathy was tested in an independent validation cohort of about 19 hyperthyroidism patients and 17 patients who later progressed to ophthalmopathy. Thyroid tissue and blood T-cell repertoires from about six Graves' hyperthyroidism patients were also compared in the study. Following sampling, methimazole starting at 30 mg daily was given to hyperthyroidism patients, and high-dose intravenous methylprednisolone was given to ophthalmopathy patients. The 100 or so discovery patients were divided at random into training and test sets in a 7:3 ratio. To identify distinguishing TCR V-J signatures, a discovery cohort of around 100 patients was used, comprising roughly 45 with Graves' ophthalmopathy and around 57 with stable Graves' hyperthyroidism. The paper describes TCR Vbeta CDR3 sequencing of around 130 peripheral blood samples, made up of roughly 45 ophthalmopathy patients, some 76 hyperthyroidism patients and 17 progressor patients. Results and caveats for the whole study, not just this receptor: During validation, the model predicted progression to ophthalmopathy a median of roughly six months ahead of onset, with around 71% sensitivity and roughly 75% specificity. No statistical method was used to set the sample size in advance, and investigators knew the group allocation. Most expanded thyroid clonotypes (frequency above 0.001) were also detected in blood, a finding suggesting that blood repertoires may reflect thyroid immune responses. A model built on a 13 V-J signature distinguished ophthalmopathy from stable hyperthyroidism, reaching about 88% sensitivity and 81.08% specificity in cross-validation and 80%/75% in testing.

Hyperthyroidism patients were newly diagnosed, with disease duration under 2 months, and aged 18 to 65 years. Exclusion was applied to patients with uncontrolled infections, other autoimmune diseases, pregnancy or lactation. Diagnoses were based on clinical symptoms, serum thyroxine and TRAb, thyroid ultrasound and orbital computed tomography. Blood from progressor patients was drawn when they were first diagnosed with hyperthyroidism, before any ophthalmopathy symptoms appeared. PBMCs were isolated from about 10 ml of fresh peripheral blood by Ficoll-Paque density gradient centrifugation. Progressor patients were defined as those initially diagnosed with Graves' hyperthyroidism in whom ophthalmopathy developed during follow-up. Total RNA was extracted with Trizol reagent, and quality was checked on an Agilent 2100 Bioanalyzer. The TCR beta CDR3 regions were amplified from the RNA transcripts. The first round of RT-PCR for the TCR CDR3 was performed with the HTBI primer set and the Qiagen OneStep RT-PCR kit. The libraries were constructed in a second round of multiplex PCR and then size-selected and purified. Paired-end sequencing of the libraries was performed with 100 bp reads on an Illumina HiSeq2000. In the authors' own workflow: SOAPnuke was used to process the raw data, removing reads that contained adapters or uncalled bases, had a mean Phred below 15, or lacked an exact match to the constant primer or identifier. COPE v1.2.5 was used to merge high-quality paired reads, and clonotypes were defined as unique nucleotide sequences. MiTCR v1.1 was used to align clonotypes to the IMGT TRBV, TRBD and TRBJ reference segments. The analysis included only V-J combinations with a frequency above 0.0001, which together covered around 99% of the repertoires. A TCS score was defined as the ratio between F50 (clonal expansion) and ExV (chaos), using BLOSUM62-based TCRdist between CDR3 peptides within each V-J. Welch's t-statistics and random forest reduced around 520 V-J features to 13, which were used in a naive Bayes classifier (R e1071). TCRdb trimmed the raw reads at Q25, called clones with MiXCR and kept productive beta chains. Entries are consolidated by CDR3 protein sequence, retaining the most common genes and DNA. Here the V and J calls rest on TCRdb's processing, not on the authors' analysis. A total of around 700,000 distinct CDR3 sequences appear in this sample, about 17% of them only once. The ten largest clonotypes hold 15% to 20% of the sample.

The sample comprised blood. This sequence originates from a woman in her forties or fifties with Graves' hyperthyroidism that later progressed to Graves' ophthalmopathy. This chain joins TRBV20-1 to TRBJ1-3, with an unclear D gene assignment. The CDR3 corresponds to CSADRPYSGNTIYF. The sequenced DNA: TGCAGTGCTGACCGACCGTACTCTGGAAACACCATATATTTT.